This entry lists 13 T cell receptor beta chains sequenced from one sample in a study of cytomegalovirus exposure and HLA in healthy donors. PCR amplification relied on 60 Vbeta primers (plus 13 Jbeta primers). Profiled with immunoSEQ multiplex PCR; TCRdb holds only in-frame clones, not every one. This sample has 200,000 or so clones, with roughly 84% found just once. What was sequenced was PBMCs. The receptors were sampled from a boy younger than 18 in good health and CMV-seronegative.

This clone was detected once. The genes are TRBV27 and TRBJ1-5, with TRBD1 matching 8 bases. V was pared by 5 bases and J by 3 bases, with 6 bases of the junction left unmatched. Looked up from germline, CDR1 is MNHEY and CDR2 is SMNVEV (reference sequence). The CDR3 runs 15 residues. In DNA form, the CDR3 reads TGTGCCAGCAGTGGACAGGGTATTTACAATCAGCCCCAGCATTTT. Protein sequence: CASSGQGIYNQPQHF.

The chain carries TRBV30 and TRBJ2-7, with D perhaps matching TRBD1 (6 bases). This CDR3 region has 15 residues. V was pared by 4 bases and J by 1 base, with 17 bases between. CDR1 and CDR2 from the germline V gene are GTSNPN and SVGIG (reference sequence). The CDR3 is CAWTLDRRTSYEQYF. The CDR3 DNA is TGTGCCTGGACCCTCGACAGGCGTACATCCTACGAGCAGTACTTC.

In its sample, this clone was seen a few times. The rearrangement uses TRBV6-1 and TRBJ2-2; D gene unclear. This CDR3 is built from 14 residues. Trimming removed 2 bases at V and 4 bases at J, with 8 bases between. In germline, CDR1 is MNHNS, CDR2 SASEGT. The CDR3 loop reads CASSESRVTGELFF. The CDR3 nucleotides read TGTGCCAGCAGTGAATCCCGGGTCACCGGGGAGCTGTTTTTT.

The chain links TRBV25-1 to TRBJ2-3; 9 bases fit TRBD2. Germline V CDR1 and CDR2: MGHDK, SYGVNS. V lost 4 bases and J lost 12; bases outside the gene matches: 5. The CDR3 runs to 12 residues. In nucleotides, the CDR3 is TGTGCCAGCAGTGTACAGGGACTAGCCCAGTATTTT. Its protein is CASSVQGLAQYF. The variable domain in full, with the rest retrieved from reference TRBV25-1 and TRBJ2-3, is EADIYQTPRYLVIGTGKKITLECSQTMGHDKMYWYQQDPGMELHLIHYSYGVNSTEKGDLSSESTVSRIRTEHFPLTLESARPSHTSQYLCASSVQGLAQYFGPGTRLTVL.

The chain employs TRBV7-2 and TRBJ1-1; D gene unclear. The CDR3 runs 14 residues. The V end was cut by 1 base, the J end by 8 bases, with 14 bases between. Germline values: CDR1 SGHTA, CDR2 FQGNSA. The CDR3 spells CASSLVPASGEAFF. In nucleotides, the CDR3 is TGTGCCAGCAGCTTAGTTCCGGCTTCGGGGGAAGCTTTCTTT.

The chain combines TRBV28 with TRBJ2-7, with 12 bases fitting TRBD2. The CDR3 extends over 16 amino acids. The germline V gene encodes CDR1 MDHEN and CDR2 SYDVKM. V was clipped by 3 bases and J by 4 bases; unmatched bases: 7. The DNA of the CDR3 is TGTGCCAGCAGTTTTCACCTAGCGGGAGGGGTATACGAGCAGTACTTC. Translating it yields CASSFHLAGGVYEQYF.

CDR3 nucleotide sequence: TGTGCCAGCAGACACACCGGTAATACAGTCAATCAGCCCCAGCATTTT. It translates to CASRHTGNTVNQPQHF. The V call is TRBV28, the J call TRBJ1-5; D not certain. V dropped 6 bases and J dropped 3 bases, with 18 bases sitting between them. Germline V gene lookup returns CDR1 MDHEN and CDR2 SYDVKM. CDR3 length: 16 residues.

This clone was counted only a few times. The V call is TRBV5-4, the J call TRBJ2-1; TRBD2 matches at 13 bases. Germline-derived CDR1 and CDR2 are SGHNT and YYREEE (reference sequence). This CDR3 spans 16 amino acids. Trimming took 4 bases from V and 7 from J; bases not matched to a gene: 8. The CDR3 loop is CASSTPGTSGMNEQFF. CDR3 nucleotide sequence: TGTGCCAGCAGCACACCCGGGACTAGCGGGATGAATGAGCAGTTCTTC.

The chain employs TRBV28 and TRBJ1-5, with 7 positions matching TRBD1. V shed 7 bases and J 0 bases; nucleotides not matched to a gene: 6. Germline CDR1 and CDR2: MDHEN and SYDVKM. The CDR3 runs 15 residues. CDR3 in amino acids: CASMDRPYSNQPQHF. CDR3 coding DNA: TGTGCCAGCATGGACAGGCCCTATAGCAATCAGCCCCAGCATTTT.

The chain recombines TRBV28 with TRBJ1-2; D unclear. This CDR3 region has 11 residues. Germline V gene lookup returns CDR1 MDHEN and CDR2 SYDVKM. With 2 bases removed from V and 8 bases from J, the gap between germline ends came to 6 bases. The CDR3 sequence is CASSLGRGYTF. The CDR3 DNA sequence: TGTGCCAGCAGTTTAGGGAGAGGCTACACCTTC.

This rearrangement joins TRBV11-1 to TRBJ2-7; D not certain. The CDR3 is 14 residues long. V dropped 5 bases and J dropped 3 bases, with 14 bases sitting between them. Germline V gene data show CDR1 as SGHAT and CDR2 as FQDESV (reference sequence). CDR3 sequence reads: CASSLFARSYEQYF. CDR3 bases: TGTGCCAGCAGCCTCTTCGCAAGGAGCTACGAGCAGTACTTC. The full variable domain, rest sourced from reference TRBV11-1 and TRBJ2-7, is EAEVAQSPRYKITEKSQAVAFWCDPISGHATLYWYRQILGQGPELLVQFQDESVVDDSQLPKDRFSAERLKGVDSTLKIQPAELGDSAMYLCASSLFARSYEQYFGPGTRLTVT.

The V gene is TRBV11-1, the J gene TRBJ1-4; D is possibly TRBD1 (5 bases). Deletions cut 8 bases from V and 6 bases from J, with 13 bases between. The CDR3 covers 13 residues. CDR1 and CDR2 (germline): SGHAT, FQDESV (reference sequence). CDR3 nucleotide sequence: TGTGCCAGCCGGTCAAGGGGTGATGAAAAACTGTTTTTT. Its protein is CASRSRGDEKLFF.

This clone was detected only once. The chain combines TRBV7-2 with TRBJ2-1, with D unresolved. Germline CDR1 reads SGHTA; CDR2 reads FQGNSA. The CDR3 sequence is 15 residues long. Trimming left V 3 bases short and J 7 bases short, with 16 bases between. CDR3 protein: CASSFLTTLGNEQFF. Here the CDR3 DNA reads TGTGCCAGCAGCTTCCTTACTACGCTTGGAAATGAGCAGTTCTTC.